The 12 T cell receptor beta chains presented below share a single source sample, sequenced in a study of blood T cell repertoires in COVID-19. The data were produced by immunoSEQ multiplex PCR, yet TCRdb's version contains in-frame clones alone and is incomplete. The repertoire has hundreds of thousands of clones, 85% to 90% of them found once; the top ten carry roughly a tenth. The sequenced sample was PBMCs or T cells enriched from blood (not recorded which). All receptors come from a woman aged 45 to 65 who had recovered from COVID-19.

This sequence joins TRBV9 and TRBJ2-1; 8 bases align to TRBD2. V lost 6 bases to trimming and J lost 4 bases; unmatched junction nucleotides: 9. This CDR3 comprises 15 residues. The germline CDR1 and CDR2 sequences are SGDLS and YYNGEE. CDR3 in DNA: TGTGCCAGCACCCCCGGGGGGGATCTTTACAATGAGCAGTTCTTC. Residues: CASTPGGDLYNEQFF.

The chain couples TRBV30 to TRBJ2-2; TRBD2 matches 9 bases. V shed 4 bases, J shed 3 bases, and the junction held 6 bases outside the gene matches. The CDR3 loop spans 15 amino acids. Germline V gives CDR1 GTSNPN, CDR2 SVGIG (reference sequence). DNA of the CDR3: TGTGCCTGGACGCTGGCGGGGGGGTACACCGGGGAGCTGTTTTTT. It codes for CAWTLAGGYTGELFF.

The rearrangement uses TRBV28 and TRBJ2-1, with 8 bases aligning to TRBD1. V was clipped by 6 bases and J by 4 bases; unmatched bases: 5. The germline V gene has CDR1 MDHEN and CDR2 SYDVKM. The length of the CDR3 is 14 residues. The CDR3 spells CASRNRGAYNEQFF. Here the CDR3 DNA reads TGTGCCAGCAGGAACAGGGGGGCTTACAATGAGCAGTTCTTC.

Here the CDR3 reads CASSPRDSSREQYF. Written as DNA, the CDR3 is TGTGCCAGCAGCCCTCGGGACAGCTCAAGGGAGCAGTACTTC. The gene calls are TRBV3-1 (or the pseudogene TRBV3-2) and TRBJ2-7; TRBD1 aligns across 7 bases. J was trimmed by 7 bases and V by 4 bases; bases with no gene match: 10. This CDR3 has 14 residues. Per the germline V gene, CDR1 is LGHDT and CDR2 is YNNKEL (reference sequence).

The chain joins TRBV2 to TRBJ1-2; D call uncertain. Trimming shortened V by 6 bases and J by 8 bases, and 22 bases separated the two germline ends. CDR3 length: 15 amino acids. The germline V gene has CDR1 SNHLY and CDR2 FYNNEI. The CDR3 spells CASRGSGIGLSGYTF. The CDR3 DNA is TGTGCCAGCAGGGGGTCGGGGATTGGCCTTAGCGGCTACACCTTC.

This rearrangement joins TRBV5-4 to TRBJ1-1; a possible D gene is TRBD1 (5 bases). Germline CDR1 reads SGHNT; CDR2 reads YYREEE (reference sequence). This CDR3 has 14 residues. With 4 bases removed from V and 1 base from J, the gap between germline ends came to 11 bases. Here the CDR3 DNA reads TGTGCCAGCAGCCAGGTCAGGGAGAACACTGAAGCTTTCTTT. Protein: CASSQVRENTEAFF. Together with reference TRBV5-4 and TRBJ1-1, the CDR3 gives the full variable domain: ETGVTQSPTHLIKTRGQQVTLRCSSQSGHNTVSWYQQALGQGPQFIFQYYREEENGRGNFPPRFSGLQFPNYSSELNVNALELDDSALYLCASSQVRENTEAFFGQGTRLTVV.

Concerning this clone itself: The same CDR3 also results from other DNA sequences found in this sample. The chain has TRBV7-3 and TRBJ1-1; tentative D call: TRBD1 (5 bases). Trimming removed 4 bases at V and 5 bases at J, with 11 bases between. CDR3 size: 13 residues. In germline, CDR1 is SGHTA, CDR2 FQGTGA. The CDR3 sequence: CASSSSGGTEAFF. CDR3 DNA: TGTGCCAGCAGCTCCTCGGGGGGGACTGAAGCTTTCTTT.

The V gene is TRBV16, the J gene TRBJ1-4; the match to TRBD1 covers 9 bases. Unmatched junction bases numbered 4, after V lost 4 bases and J lost 7 bases. Germline-derived CDR1 and CDR2 are KGHSY and FQNENV. The CDR3 extends over 14 amino acids. The CDR3 here is CASSLGQGGEKLFF. CDR3 nucleotide sequence: TGTGCCAGCAGCCTGGGACAGGGCGGTGAAAAACTGTTTTTT.

This rearrangement joins TRBV23-1 to TRBJ1-5, with 7 nucleotides matching TRBD1. TRBV23-1 is annotated as an ORF whose role is uncertain. Trimming removed 2 bases from V and 2 bases from J; junction bases left unmatched: 0. The CDR3 runs 14 residues. The chain's CDR3 is CASSQGQGNQPQHF. The CDR3, as DNA: TGCGCCAGCAGTCAAGGACAGGGCAATCAGCCCCAGCATTTT.

The chain combines TRBV7-9 with TRBJ1-2; D uncertain. Trimming pared 1 base from V and 4 bases from J, leaving 10 bases between. CDR1 SEHNR and CDR2 FQNEAQ come from the germline V gene (reference sequence). CDR3 length: 14 amino acids. The CDR3: CASSLVAQAYGYTF. The CDR3 bases are TGTGCCAGCAGCTTAGTTGCGCAGGCCTATGGCTACACCTTC. Full variable domain (rest looked up from reference TRBV7-9 and TRBJ1-2): DTGVSQNPRHKITKRGQNVTFRCDPISEHNRLYWYRQTLGQGPEFLTYFQNEAQLEKSRLLSDRFSAERPKGSFSTLEIQRTEQGDSAMYLCASSLVAQAYGYTFGSGTRLTVV.

This rearrangement joins TRBV28 to TRBJ1-6; D unresolved. CDR3 length equals 15 residues. V was pared by 4 bases and J by 2 bases, with 9 bases between. Germline CDR1 MDHEN, CDR2 SYDVKM. The CDR3 nucleotides read TGTGCCAGCAGTTCTAGGGAGCCCTATAATTCACCCCTCCACTTT. Protein sequence: CASSSREPYNSPLHF. The full variable domain, in which reference TRBV28 and TRBJ1-6 provide the parts outside the CDR3, is DVKVTQSSRYLVKRTGEKVFLECVQDMDHENMFWYRQDPGLGLRLIYFSYDVKMKEKGDIPEGYSVSREKKERFSLILESASTNQTSMYLCASSSREPYNSPLHFGNGTRLTVT.

J is TRBJ2-1 and V is TRBV5-1; D perhaps matches TRBD1 (5 bases). Trimming removed 2 bases at V and 0 bases at J, with 9 bases between. Germline CDR1 and CDR2: SGHRS and YFSETQ. CDR3 size: 15 residues. In DNA form, the CDR3 reads TGCGCCAGCAGCTTCGACAGTAGCTCCTACAATGAGCAGTTCTTC. Translation: CASSFDSSSYNEQFF.